Shown below are 8 T cell receptor beta chains from a single sample sequenced in a study of OX40 agonist ivuxolimab in advanced cancers. Assay: immunoSEQ multiplex PCR; the TCRdb copy retains only in-frame clones and omits some. The sample records about 98,000 clones, approximately 90% being singletons. Specimen: CD4+ or CD8+ T cells sorted from blood, collected in a trial of the OX40 agonist ivuxolimab. All receptors derive from an adult with an advanced solid tumor such as melanoma, head and neck, liver or kidney cancer.

The V and J genes are TRBV9 and TRBJ1-3; D gene uncertain. Looked up from germline, CDR1 is SGDLS and CDR2 is YYNGEE. The CDR3 loop spans 17 amino acids. V was cut by 5 bases and J by 0 bases, with 18 bases left in between. For the CDR3, the DNA is TGTGCCAGCAGTCAATTAGAGCGGCCGATCTCTGGAAACACCATATATTTT. This translates into CASSQLERPISGNTIYF.

The chain couples TRBV9 to TRBJ1-2; D not resolved. The germline gives CDR1 SGDLS, CDR2 YYNGEE. The CDR3 runs to 13 residues. With 1 base removed from V and 2 bases from J, the gap between germline ends came to 6 bases. DNA for the CDR3: TGTGCCAGCAGCGTAACAGAGAACTATGGCTACACCTTC. Encoded protein: CASSVTENYGYTF.

The J gene is TRBJ1-5, the V gene TRBV7-9; 8 bases fit TRBD1. CDR1 is SEHNR and CDR2 is FQNEAQ in the germline V gene (reference sequence). The J segment lost 1 base and the V segment lost 3 bases, leaving 8 bases of the junction unmatched. The CDR3 is 17 amino acids. The chain's CDR3 is CASSFTGGGSSNQPQHF. In DNA, the CDR3 is TGTGCCAGCAGCTTTACAGGGGGTGGTTCGAGCAATCAGCCCCAGCATTTT.

V is TRBV27 and J is TRBJ2-3, with D possibly TRBD1 on 6 matching bases. The V end was cut by 10 bases, the J end by 0 bases, with 17 bases between. The CDR3 contains 15 residues. Per the germline V gene, CDR1 is MNHEY and CDR2 is SMNVEV (reference sequence). The CDR3 spells CAIRMGADSTDTQYF. CDR3 bases: TGTGCCATCCGGATGGGGGCGGATAGCACAGATACGCAGTATTTT.

The chain has TRBV12-5 and TRBJ2-1; possibly TRBD1 for D (6 bases). V lost 1 base and J 9 bases, leaving 19 bases between the germline ends. This CDR3 spans 16 amino acids. Germline lookup yields CDR1 LGHNT and CDR2 FRNRAP. The CDR3 DNA sequence: TGTGCTAGTGGTTTGGGTCTGGCCAGGGGTGGAGGTGAGCAGTTCTTC. As protein: CASGLGLARGGGEQFF.

The chain couples TRBV2 to TRBJ1-3, with 7 bases that match TRBD1. CDR1 and CDR2 from the germline V gene are SNHLY and FYNNEI. Losses at the gene ends were 7 bases for V and 8 bases for J; bases not matched to a gene: 11. CDR3 length: 14 amino acids. This chain's CDR3 is CASIQTGLGDTIYF. In DNA, the CDR3 is TGTGCCAGCATCCAGACAGGGTTAGGGGACACCATATATTTT.

V gene TRBV5-1 combines with J gene TRBJ2-1, with D hard to call. Trimming pared 4 bases from V and 4 bases from J, leaving 21 bases between. CDR1 is SGHRS, CDR2 YFSETQ, per germline. The CDR3 extends over 17 amino acids. CDR3 loop: CASSPDPYRVKYNEQFF. The CDR3, as DNA: TGCGCCAGCAGCCCTGACCCCTATAGGGTAAAATACAATGAGCAGTTCTTC.

The rearrangement links TRBV5-1 to TRBJ1-2, with a weak D call TRBD1 (5 bases). In germline, CDR1 is SGHRS, CDR2 YFSETQ. V lost 0 bases, J lost 6 bases, and 12 bases lay in between. The length of the CDR3 is 14 residues. CDR3 region: CASSLEVEGHGYTF. The CDR3 DNA reads as TGCGCCAGCAGCTTGGAGGTGGAGGGACATGGCTACACCTTC.